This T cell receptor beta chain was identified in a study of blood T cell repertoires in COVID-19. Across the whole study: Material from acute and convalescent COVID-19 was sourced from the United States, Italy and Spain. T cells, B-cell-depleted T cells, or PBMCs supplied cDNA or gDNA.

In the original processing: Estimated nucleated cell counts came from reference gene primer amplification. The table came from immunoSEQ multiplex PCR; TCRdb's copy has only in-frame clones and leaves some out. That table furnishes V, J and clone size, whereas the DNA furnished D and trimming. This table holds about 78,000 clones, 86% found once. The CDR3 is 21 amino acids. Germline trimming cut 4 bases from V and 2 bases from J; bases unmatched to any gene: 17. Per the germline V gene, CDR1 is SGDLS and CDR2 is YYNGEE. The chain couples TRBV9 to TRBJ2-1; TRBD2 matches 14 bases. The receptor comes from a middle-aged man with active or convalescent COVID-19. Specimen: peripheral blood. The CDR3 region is CASSYGLAGGALDRAYNEQFF. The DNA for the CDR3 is TGTGCCAGCAGCTATGGACTAGCGGGGGGCGCCCTAGACCGAGCCTACAATGAGCAGTTCTTC.